This TCR beta chain was recorded in a study of CD8 T cells in ankylosing spondylitis. Generation of TCR beta libraries employed quantitative 5'-RACE incorporating molecular barcodes. TCRdb used MiXCR to reprocess the 5' RACE reads, holding one entry per CDR3 protein. The data contain some 450,000 distinct CDR3 sequences, roughly 18% of them singletons. This CDR3 region has 14 residues. The V and J ends lost 5 bases and 3 bases respectively, with 13 bases between them. Study-level results: Ankylosing spondylitis blood seemed to carry a telltale TCR beta motif made of fewer than 10 highly homologous variants. Peripheral blood held disease-linked clones only at relatively low frequency, and these were CD8+. Some of these motif variants have turned up before, in reports on reactive arthritis synovial fluid and blood.

The sample holds many counts of this clonotype. Its antigen is as yet unknown. The clonotype originates from a male donor with ankylosing spondylitis. Material for sequencing was blood, either unsorted or a sorted T cell fraction (not recorded which). This rearrangement joins TRBV12-3 or TRBV12-4 to TRBJ2-5; D unclear. The CDR3 coding sequence is TGTGCCAGCAGTGTGGCATCCACCAAAGAGACCCAGTACTTC. This codes for CASSVASTKETQYF.